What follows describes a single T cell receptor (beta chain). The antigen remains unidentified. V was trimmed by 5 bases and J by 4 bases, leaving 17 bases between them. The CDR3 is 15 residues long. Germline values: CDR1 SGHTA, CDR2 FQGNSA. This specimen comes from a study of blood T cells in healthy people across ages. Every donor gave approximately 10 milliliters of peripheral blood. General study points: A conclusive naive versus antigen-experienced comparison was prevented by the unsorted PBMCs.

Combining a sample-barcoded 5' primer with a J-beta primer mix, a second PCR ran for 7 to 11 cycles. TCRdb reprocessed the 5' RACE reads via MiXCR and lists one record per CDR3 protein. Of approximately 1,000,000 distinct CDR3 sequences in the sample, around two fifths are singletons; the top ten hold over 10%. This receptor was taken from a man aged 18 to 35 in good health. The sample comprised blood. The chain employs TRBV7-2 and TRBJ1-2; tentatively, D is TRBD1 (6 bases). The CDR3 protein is CASSPSLGQSYGYTF. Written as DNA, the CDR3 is TGTGCCAGCAGCCCTTCACTAGGACAGTCCTATGGCTACACCTTC.